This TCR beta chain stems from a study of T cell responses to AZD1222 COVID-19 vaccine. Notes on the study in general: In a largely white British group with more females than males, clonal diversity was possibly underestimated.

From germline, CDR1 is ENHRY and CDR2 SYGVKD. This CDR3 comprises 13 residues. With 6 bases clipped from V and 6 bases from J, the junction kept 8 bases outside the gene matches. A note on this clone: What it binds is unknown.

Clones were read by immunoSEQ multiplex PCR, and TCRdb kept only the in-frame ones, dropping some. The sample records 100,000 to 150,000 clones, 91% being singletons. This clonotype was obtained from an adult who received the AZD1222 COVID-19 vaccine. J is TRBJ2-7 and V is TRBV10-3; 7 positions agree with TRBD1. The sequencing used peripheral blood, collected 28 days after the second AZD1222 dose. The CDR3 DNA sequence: TGTGCCATCAGCGCTTCAGGGGGAAGCGAGCAGTACGTC. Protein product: CAISASGGSEQYV.